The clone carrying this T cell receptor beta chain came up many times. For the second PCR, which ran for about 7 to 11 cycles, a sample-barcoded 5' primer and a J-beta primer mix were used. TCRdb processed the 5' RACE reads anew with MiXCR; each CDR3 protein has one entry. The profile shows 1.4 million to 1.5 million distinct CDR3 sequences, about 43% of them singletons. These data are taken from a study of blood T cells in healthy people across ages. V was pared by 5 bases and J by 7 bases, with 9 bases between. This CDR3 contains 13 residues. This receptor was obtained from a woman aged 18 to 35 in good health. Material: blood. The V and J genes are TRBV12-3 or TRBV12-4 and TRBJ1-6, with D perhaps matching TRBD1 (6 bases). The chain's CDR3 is CASSQGRNSPLHF. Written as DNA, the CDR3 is TGTGCCAGCAGTCAGGGGCGGAATTCACCCCTCCACTTT.